This T cell receptor (beta chain) came from a study of cytomegalovirus exposure and HLA in healthy donors. The J segment lost 9 bases and the V segment lost 6 bases, leaving 8 bases of the junction unmatched. Looked up from germline, CDR1 is SGHAT and CDR2 is FQNNGV. The CDR3 sequence is 13 residues long. The PCR contained 60 Vbeta and 13 Jbeta primers. Sequenced by immunoSEQ multiplex PCR; TCRdb stores in-frame clones only, minus some. The data contain around 160,000 clones, around 78% of them seen just once; the ten biggest clones take up 1.5% to 2%. The sample comprised PBMCs. This chain connects TRBV11-2 to TRBJ2-1; 7 nucleotides agree with TRBD2. This TCR derives from a woman between 18 and 29 years old in good health and CMV-seronegative. CDR3 in amino acids: CASSPLPGGEQFF. CDR3 coding DNA: TGTGCCAGCAGTCCCCTCCCGGGGGGTGAGCAGTTCTTC.